One and the same sample provided the 22 T cell receptor beta chains below, sequenced in a study of blood T cell repertoires in COVID-19. Clones were read by immunoSEQ multiplex PCR, and TCRdb kept only the in-frame ones, dropping some. The table has roughly 250,000 clones, roughly 86% seen once; the top ten hold roughly 1.7%. The specimen was PBMCs or T cells enriched from blood (not recorded which). The receptor source for this set is a woman between 50 and 59 years old who had recovered from COVID-19.

CDR3 loop: CASSQGQRNEQYF. CDR3 DNA: TGCGCCAGCAGCCAAGGACAGCGTAACGAGCAGTACTTC. This sequence joins TRBV4-1 and TRBJ2-7; D possibly corresponds to TRBD1 (5 bases). The length of the CDR3 is 13 residues. The germline V gene has CDR1 MGHRA and CDR2 YSYEKL. V was trimmed by 1 base and J by 5 bases, leaving 9 bases between them.

The sample holds one count of this clone. CDR3 sequence (DNA): TGTGCCAGCAGTACACGGGAGAGAAACACCATATATTTT. Translation gives CASSTRERNTIYF. The chain employs TRBV6-5 and TRBJ1-3; unclear D gene. Trimming pared 5 bases from V and 5 bases from J, leaving 10 bases between. The CDR3 length is 13 residues. Germline V gene lookup returns CDR1 MNHEY and CDR2 SVGAGI.

This chain links TRBV15 with TRBJ2-3, with TRBD2 matching 9 bases. The CDR3 extends over 15 amino acids. V dropped 1 base and J dropped 4; count of bases not matched to a gene: 3. CDR1 LNHNV and CDR2 YYDKDF come from the germline V gene (reference sequence). In DNA form, the CDR3 reads TGTGCCACCAGCAGAGGCCTAGCGGGATCAGATACGCAGTATTTT. This gives the protein CATSRGLAGSDTQYF.

This clone has more than one count but fewer than ten. This chain links TRBV5-1 with TRBJ2-2; TRBD2 matches 7 bases. Germline loops: CDR1 SGHRS, CDR2 YFSETQ. V lost 4 bases, J lost 6 bases, and 12 bases stayed unmatched. The CDR3 loop spans 16 amino acids. The CDR3 is CASSAIMREIAGELFF. The CDR3 DNA is TGCGCCAGCAGCGCAATCATGCGGGAGATAGCCGGGGAGCTGTTTTTT.

This clone was counted a few times. V gene TRBV2 combines with J gene TRBJ2-7, with 8 nucleotides matching TRBD2. The CDR3 is 14 residues long. From germline, CDR1 is SNHLY and CDR2 FYNNEI. V lost 6 bases to trimming and J lost 3 bases; unmatched junction nucleotides: 7. CDR3 sequence reads: CASRVGGDIYEQYF. The CDR3 nucleotides are TGTGCCAGCAGAGTCGGGGGGGATATCTACGAGCAGTACTTC.

The chain links TRBV19 to TRBJ1-5, with 10 bases fitting TRBD1. This CDR3 region has 16 residues. CDR1 and CDR2 from the germline V gene are LNHDA and SQIVND (reference sequence). Losses at the gene ends were 4 bases for V and 6 bases for J; bases not matched to a gene: 9. The CDR3 sequence is CASSRAGQGDGQPQHF. CDR3 bases: TGTGCCAGTAGTAGGGCAGGACAGGGGGACGGTCAGCCCCAGCATTTT.

J is TRBJ2-3 and V is TRBV6-1, with a tentative D call TRBD2 (6 bases). The CDR3 spans 15 residues. From germline, CDR1 is MNHNS and CDR2 SASEGT. V shed 1 base and J shed 2 bases, with 10 bases lying between them. The CDR3 sequence: CASSEDGRDTDTQYF. Written as DNA, the CDR3 is TGTGCCAGCAGTGAAGACGGGCGGGACACAGATACGCAGTATTTT.

The CDR3 loop is CASSLDLNSYEQYF. The CDR3 DNA reads as TGTGCCAGCAGCTTAGATTTAAACTCCTACGAGCAGTACTTC. V is TRBV11-3 and J is TRBJ2-7, with unresolved D. Per the germline V gene, CDR1 is SGHNT and CDR2 is YENEEA. V lost 0 bases, J lost 0 bases, and 6 bases lay in between. This CDR3 is 14 amino acids long.

This clone was observed a few times. The J gene is TRBJ1-5, the V gene TRBV15; TRBD1 agrees at 8 bases. This CDR3 is 14 amino acids long. Trimming cost V 7 bases and J 5 bases; bases outside gene matches: 7. Germline assignment: CDR1 LNHNV and CDR2 YYDKDF (reference sequence). Here the CDR3 reads CATNTGGEYQPQHF. In DNA, the CDR3 is TGTGCCACCAATACAGGGGGGGAGTATCAGCCCCAGCATTTT.

The gene calls are TRBV6-1 and TRBJ2-2; maybe TRBD2 (5 bases). The germline V gene encodes CDR1 MNHNS and CDR2 SASEGT. The CDR3 has 15 residues. V was shortened by 2 bases and J by 9 bases, with 16 bases between the two germline ends. The CDR3 DNA reads TGTGCCAGCAGTGAACCCGCGGGCAAGACCTGGGAGCTGTTTTTT. It specifies CASSEPAGKTWELFF.

The chain joins TRBV10-3 to TRBJ2-6; possibly TRBD1 for D (5 bases). The CDR3 totals 16 residues. Trimming removed 8 bases from V and 8 bases from J, with 22 bases in between. Germline CDR1 is ENHRY and CDR2 is SYGVKD. The CDR3 DNA reads TGTGCCATCTCCTTTTCTGGGGCCACAGGTCCCAACGTCCTGACTTTC. Encoded protein: CAISFSGATGPNVLTF.

The rearrangement links TRBV18 to TRBJ2-3; D is uncertain. Trimming removed 4 bases at V and 5 bases at J, with 10 bases between. Germline V gene sequence: CDR1 KGHSH, CDR2 LQKENI. CDR3 size: 13 residues. CDR3 protein: CASSLRRLDTQYF. CDR3 in DNA: TGTGCCAGCTCACTGCGAAGACTAGATACGCAGTATTTT.

Remarks on this clone: The sample holds other DNA sequences that translate to the same CDR3. The chain is built from TRBV5-4 and TRBJ2-3, with a weak D call TRBD2 (5 bases). V lost 0 bases to trimming and J lost 0 bases, with 8 bases between them. The length of the CDR3 is 15 residues. CDR1 and CDR2 from the germline V gene are SGHNT and YYREEE (reference sequence). CDR3 sequence (DNA): TGTGCCAGCAGCTTGGAGGGCGGGAGCACAGATACGCAGTATTTT. Its protein is CASSLEGGSTDTQYF.

V and J are TRBV2 and TRBJ2-7; perhaps TRBD2 as D (6 bases). Germline values: CDR1 SNHLY, CDR2 FYNNEI. The ends were cut back, 6 bases at V and 7 bases at J, with 19 bases in the middle. There are 14 residues in the CDR3. Here the CDR3 DNA reads TGTGCCAGCAGCGAGGACCGGGGGTTGACGGAGCAGTACTTC. It yields the protein CASSEDRGLTEQYF.

This chain links TRBV4-3 with TRBJ2-1; 7 bases align to TRBD2. The germline V gene encodes CDR1 LGHNA and CDR2 YSLEER. The CDR3 is 17 amino acids. Germline trimming cut 3 bases from V and 9 bases from J; bases unmatched to any gene: 17. The CDR3 nucleotides are TGCGCCAGCAGCCAGCAACCGGGACTACCGGGGGGTGGTGAGCAGTTCTTC. This codes for CASSQQPGLPGGGEQFF.

The V gene is TRBV7-6, the J gene TRBJ2-3; 10 bases fit TRBD1. The V segment lost 5 bases and the J segment 5 bases; nucleotides outside the gene matches: 10. The CDR3 runs to 16 residues. Looked up from germline, CDR1 is SGHVS and CDR2 is FNYEAQ. CDR3 region: CASSINAGQGRDTQYF. The CDR3 nucleotides are TGTGCCAGCAGCATTAACGCGGGACAGGGGAGAGATACGCAGTATTTT.

J is TRBJ2-7 and V is TRBV6-1; 10 bases are a match to TRBD2. The CDR3 loop spans 16 amino acids. V was pared by 1 base and J by 7 bases, with 10 bases of the junction left unmatched. Germline V gene lookup returns CDR1 MNHNS and CDR2 SASEGT. The CDR3 coding sequence is TGTGCCAGCAGTGAAGATCCACTAGCGGGGTGGCAGGAGCAGTACTTC. Its protein product is CASSEDPLAGWQEQYF.

This clone was observed once. The V and J genes are TRBV3-1 (or the pseudogene TRBV3-2) and TRBJ1-2; unclear D gene. With 1 base removed from V and 3 bases from J, the gap between germline ends came to 12 bases. The CDR3 spans 15 residues. Germline V gene lookup returns CDR1 LGHDT and CDR2 YNNKEL (reference sequence). CDR3 residues: CASSQGQRDHYGYTF. The CDR3 DNA reads TGTGCCAGCAGCCAAGGACAACGGGATCACTATGGCTACACCTTC.

The J gene is TRBJ2-7, the V gene TRBV6-5; TRBD2 aligns across 7 bases. CDR1 and CDR2 from the germline V gene are MNHEY and SVGAGI. Germline trimming cut 2 bases from V and 3 bases from J; bases unmatched to any gene: 7. This CDR3 has 15 amino acids. Here the CDR3 reads CASSYHGTNSYEQYF. The CDR3 DNA reads TGTGCCAGCAGTTACCATGGGACTAACAGCTACGAGCAGTACTTC.

J is TRBJ2-3 and V is TRBV4-1; 7 positions match TRBD2. Germline V CDR1 and CDR2: MGHRA, YSYEKL. The CDR3 runs to 14 residues. V dropped 2 bases and J dropped 4; count of bases not matched to a gene: 3. The CDR3 reads CASSQRGEPDTQYF. In DNA, the CDR3 is TGCGCCAGCAGCCAACGGGGGGAACCAGATACGCAGTATTTT.

The rearrangement joins TRBV2 to TRBJ1-3, with a weak D call TRBD1 (6 bases). Looked up from germline, CDR1 is SNHLY and CDR2 is FYNNEI. Trimming took off 4 bases at V and 0 bases at J, with 16 bases between the two ends. CDR3 size: 17 residues. The CDR3 sequence is CASSARDIKSSGNTIYF. Written as DNA, the CDR3 is TGTGCCAGCAGTGCCCGGGACATAAAGAGCTCTGGAAACACCATATATTTT.

This rearrangement joins TRBV18 to TRBJ1-4, with D unclear. Germline V gives CDR1 KGHSH, CDR2 LQKENI. The V and J ends lost 0 bases and 8 bases respectively, with 22 bases between them. The CDR3 contains 18 residues. CDR3 nucleotide sequence: TGTGCCAGCTCACCACCAGGGCTGTTAACTGGGAGTGGCGAAAAACTGTTTTTT. Translation: CASSPPGLLTGSGEKLFF.